This entry concerns a single T cell receptor (beta chain). These data are taken from a study of molecular identifiers for immune sequencing clone quantification. V shed 5 bases, J shed 8 bases, and the junction held 4 bases outside the gene matches. Germline V lookup: CDR1 LGHNA, CDR2 YNFKEQ. The CDR3 sequence is 13 residues long. From the PCR reads, TCRdb called clonotypes with MiXCR, one entry per CDR3 protein. The repertoire holds around 480,000 distinct CDR3 sequences, with roughly 25% as singletons. This chain joins TRBV4-2 and TRBJ1-4; 8 bases agree with TRBD1. The sample taken for sequencing was naive CD8+ T cells from blood, with Jurkat cell RNA spiked in. Sample subset: FACS-sorted CD8+CD4-CCR7+CD45RA+ naive T cells. The origin of this receptor is a human donor in good health. Some libraries in this study had Jurkat cell RNA spiked in. In nucleotides, the CDR3 is TGTGCCAGCAGCATGACAGGGGACGAAAAACTGTTTTTT. This encodes CASSMTGDEKLFF.